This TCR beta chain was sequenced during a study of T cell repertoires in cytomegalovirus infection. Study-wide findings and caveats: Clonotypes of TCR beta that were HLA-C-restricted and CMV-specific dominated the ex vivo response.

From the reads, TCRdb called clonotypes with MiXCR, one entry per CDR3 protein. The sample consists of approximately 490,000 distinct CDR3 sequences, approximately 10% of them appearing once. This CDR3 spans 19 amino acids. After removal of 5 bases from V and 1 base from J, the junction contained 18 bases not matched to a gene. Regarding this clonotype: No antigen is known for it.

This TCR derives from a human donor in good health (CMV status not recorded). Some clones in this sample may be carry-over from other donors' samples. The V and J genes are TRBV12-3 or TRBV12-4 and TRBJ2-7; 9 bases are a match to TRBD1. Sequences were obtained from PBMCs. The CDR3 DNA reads TGTGCCAGCAGTCCTTCGACGGACAGGGGAAGAGGGGGATCCTACGAGCAGTACTTC. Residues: CASSPSTDRGRGGSYEQYF.